Below, 31 T cell receptor beta chains from the same sample are listed, as sequenced in a study of blood T cell repertoires in COVID-19 (dated by TCRdb to 2020 to 2022). The protocol used for the library was the immunoSEQ multiplex PCR assay. Not all clones reach the TCRdb copy of this immuneACCESS table, which keeps in-frame sequences only. Checked studies attribute under half of the gap to unresolved V genes and leave the rest unexplained. This sample has about 210,000 clones in its table, and 80% to 85% of those were observed once. Around 10% of the sample is taken by the ten largest. Sample: PBMCs or T cells enriched from blood (not recorded which). The receptors originated from a woman in her 50s with acute COVID-19.

The J gene is TRBJ2-7, the V gene TRBV19; TRBD1 is a possible D gene (6 bases). The germline V gene encodes CDR1 LNHDA and CDR2 SQIVND (reference sequence). The germline V and J ends were trimmed by 3 bases and 1 base, with 13 bases remaining between them. This CDR3 is built from 15 residues. CDR3 DNA sequence: TGTGCCAGTAGTATGTTGGGGGCAAAGTCCTACGAGCAGTACTTC. It translates to CASSMLGAKSYEQYF.

J is TRBJ1-5 and V is TRBV2; D is uncertain. This CDR3 has 14 residues. V lost 5 bases and J 0 bases, leaving 8 bases between the germline ends. The germline V gene has CDR1 SNHLY and CDR2 FYNNEI. The CDR3 reads CASSPLNSNQPQHF. CDR3 DNA: TGTGCCAGCAGTCCGTTAAATAGCAATCAGCCCCAGCATTTT.

The chain employs TRBV15 and TRBJ1-1; tentatively, D is TRBD1 (5 bases). There are 16 residues in the CDR3. Trimming left V 0 bases short and J 4 bases short, with 15 bases between. CDR1 and CDR2 (germline): LNHNV, YYDKDF (reference sequence). This chain's CDR3 is CATSRDPGGGGTEAFF. The DNA for the CDR3 is TGTGCCACCAGCAGAGACCCCGGTGGGGGGGGCACTGAAGCTTTCTTT.

The chain combines TRBV7-2 with TRBJ2-1, with TRBD2 identical over 10 bases. CDR1 SGHTA and CDR2 FQGNSA come from the germline V gene. The CDR3 has 16 residues. The J segment lost 4 bases and the V segment lost 5 bases, leaving 8 bases of the junction unmatched. The CDR3 here is CASSPRTSGVYNEQFF. The CDR3 coding sequence is TGTGCCAGCAGCCCGAGGACTAGCGGAGTTTACAATGAGCAGTTCTTC.

The chain recombines TRBV6-2 or TRBV6-3 with TRBJ1-2; tentatively, D is TRBD1 (5 bases). Germline CDR1 reads MNHEY; CDR2 reads SVGEGT. V was cut by 5 bases and J by 1 base, with 8 bases left in between. This CDR3 is 13 amino acids long. The CDR3 region has the DNA TGTGCCAGCAGTCCACAGGTTAACTATGGCTACACCTTC. Translating gives CASSPQVNYGYTF.

There are a few counts of this clone. This chain joins TRBV18 and TRBJ1-4; TRBD1 matches at 7 bases. The ends lost 2 bases at V and 0 bases at J; junction bases unmatched: 3. CDR3 length equals 16 residues. Per germline, CDR1 KGHSH and CDR2 LQKENI. Written as DNA, the CDR3 is TGTGCCAGCTCACCAGGGACAGCCGCAACTAATGAAAAACTGTTTTTT. This sequence encodes CASSPGTAATNEKLFF.

The chain employs TRBV7-6 and TRBJ1-4, with a possible D match to TRBD1 (6 bases). With 4 bases removed from V and 8 bases from J, the gap between germline ends came to 17 bases. CDR3 length: 15 residues. Germline assignment: CDR1 SGHVS and CDR2 FNYEAQ. CDR3 DNA: TGTGCCAGCAGCTCCCAAGCAGGGGTATTAGAAAAACTGTTTTTT. This sequence encodes CASSSQAGVLEKLFF.

The chain employs TRBV11-2 and TRBJ1-1; 8 bases align to TRBD1. The J segment lost 8 bases and the V segment lost 2 bases, leaving 4 bases of the junction unmatched. This CDR3 has 13 residues. Germline lookup yields CDR1 SGHAT and CDR2 FQNNGV. The CDR3 sequence: CASSLRPGGEAFF. As DNA, the CDR3 is TGTGCCAGCAGCTTAAGGCCAGGGGGCGAAGCTTTCTTT.

With respect to this clone: Distinct nucleotide sequences in the sample also encode this CDR3. The chain employs TRBV7-9 and TRBJ1-1; D unresolved. Germline loops: CDR1 SEHNR, CDR2 FQNEAQ (reference sequence). The CDR3 runs to 13 residues. Trimming removed 2 bases at V and 1 base at J, with 5 bases between. The CDR3 region has the DNA TGTGCCAGCAGCTTAACCGGGAACACTGAAGCTTTCTTT. It specifies CASSLTGNTEAFF. The complete variable domain, with remaining parts taken from reference TRBV7-9 and TRBJ1-1, reads DTGVSQNPRHKITKRGQNVTFRCDPISEHNRLYWYRQTLGQGPEFLTYFQNEAQLEKSRLLSDRFSAERPKGSFSTLEIQRTEQGDSAMYLCASSLTGNTEAFFGQGTRLTVV.

The rearrangement links TRBV28 to TRBJ2-7; maybe TRBD1 (5 bases). Trimming shortened V by 6 bases and J by 4 bases, and 10 bases separated the two germline ends. The CDR3 runs to 12 residues. Germline lookup yields CDR1 MDHEN and CDR2 SYDVKM. The CDR3 sequence is CASSSREYEQYF. The DNA of the CDR3 is TGTGCCAGCAGCTCCAGGGAATACGAGCAGTACTTC.

This clone came up a few times. The chain joins TRBV7-9 to TRBJ2-3; 10 nucleotides match TRBD1. The junction had 8 bases not matched to a gene; V was cut back by 5 bases and J by 0 bases. CDR1 SEHNR and CDR2 FQNEAQ come from the germline V gene (reference sequence). This CDR3 region has 17 residues. Here the CDR3 reads CASSPGTGVLSTDTQYF. The CDR3 coding sequence is TGTGCCAGCAGCCCCGGGACAGGGGTATTAAGCACAGATACGCAGTATTTT. Full variable domain (rest looked up from reference TRBV7-9 and TRBJ2-3): DTGVSQNPRHKITKRGQNVTFRCDPISEHNRLYWYRQTLGQGPEFLTYFQNEAQLEKSRLLSDRFSAERPKGSFSTLEIQRTEQGDSAMYLCASSPGTGVLSTDTQYFGPGTRLTVL.

V gene TRBV7-2 combines with J gene TRBJ2-1; 7 bases are a match to TRBD2. The ends lost 0 bases at V and 15 bases at J; junction bases unmatched: 14. CDR3 length: 15 residues. Germline V lookup: CDR1 SGHTA, CDR2 FQGNSA. CDR3 residues: CASSLAPFWGRVPFF. The CDR3 DNA follows: TGTGCCAGCAGCTTAGCTCCATTCTGGGGGAGGGTTCCGTTCTTC.

This chain uses TRBV29-1 with TRBJ2-2, with 8 nucleotides matching TRBD1. Germline trimming cut 4 bases from V and 1 base from J; bases unmatched to any gene: 11. CDR1 SQVTM and CDR2 ANQGSEA come from the germline V gene. The CDR3 is 17 residues long. The CDR3 DNA is TGCAGCGTTGCACATGGGACAGGCTTTGTGAACACCGGGGAGCTGTTTTTT. It is translated as CSVAHGTGFVNTGELFF.

The V call is TRBV9, the J call TRBJ2-2; 8 positions agree with TRBD2. The CDR3 runs 15 residues. J was trimmed by 3 bases and V by 3 bases; bases with no gene match: 4. Per the germline V gene, CDR1 is SGDLS and CDR2 is YYNGEE. The CDR3 coding sequence is TGTGCCAGCAGCGCCGGGGGGGGACACACCGGGGAGCTGTTTTTT. Its translation: CASSAGGGHTGELFF.

Here the CDR3 reads CASSLAGLVYNTQYF. Written as DNA, the CDR3 is TGTGCCAGCAGCTTAGCGGGTTTAGTCTACAATACGCAGTATTTT. V usage is TRBV11-3 and J usage is TRBJ2-3; no reliable D call. CDR1 and CDR2 (germline): SGHNT, YENEEA. The CDR3 runs to 15 residues. V gave up 1 base and J gave up 7 bases, with 15 bases separating them. The variable domain in full, completed from reference TRBV11-3 and TRBJ2-3, reads EAGVVQSPRYKIIEKKQPVAFWCNPISGHNTLYWYLQNLGQGPELLIRYENEEAVDDSQLPKDRFSAERLKGVDSTLKIQPAELGDSAVYLCASSLAGLVYNTQYFGPGTRLTVL.

V gene TRBV5-1 combines with J gene TRBJ2-1; D unresolved. The CDR3 is 15 amino acids. With 2 bases removed from V and 0 bases from J, the gap between germline ends came to 9 bases. The germline gives CDR1 SGHRS, CDR2 YFSETQ. The CDR3 spells CASSFEYSSYNEQFF. In DNA, the CDR3 is TGCGCCAGCAGCTTCGAGTACAGCTCCTACAATGAGCAGTTCTTC. Full variable domain (rest looked up from reference TRBV5-1 and TRBJ2-1): KAGVTQTPRYLIKTRGQQVTLSCSPISGHRSVSWYQQTPGQGLQFLFEYFSETQRNKGNFPGRFSGRQFSNSRSEMNVSTLELGDSALYLCASSFEYSSYNEQFFGPGTRLTVL.

V gene TRBV5-8 combines with J gene TRBJ1-2; TRBD1 might be the D (5 bases). From germline, CDR1 is SGHTS and CDR2 YDEGEE. This CDR3 has 13 residues. V lost 2 bases, J lost 5 bases, and 10 bases lay in between. The chain's CDR3 is CASSFRAAYGYTF. CDR3 DNA: TGTGCCAGCAGCTTCAGGGCAGCTTATGGCTACACCTTC.

The J gene is TRBJ1-2, the V gene TRBV12-3 or TRBV12-4; weak D call: TRBD1 (5 bases). Trimming pared 0 bases from V and 6 bases from J, leaving 8 bases between. CDR3 size: 13 residues. The DNA for the CDR3 is TGTGCCAGCAGTTTAGCTCGGGGGGATGGCTACACCTTC. It codes for CASSLARGDGYTF.

The V gene is TRBV18, the J gene TRBJ2-5; 10 bases fit TRBD1. The CDR3 is made up of 16 amino acids. V was clipped by 5 bases and J by 3 bases; unmatched bases: 9. Germline CDR1 KGHSH, CDR2 LQKENI. DNA of the CDR3: TGTGCCAGCTCAGGGGGTCCCGGGACAGGGGAAGAGACCCAGTACTTC. Its protein is CASSGGPGTGEETQYF.

V gene TRBV6-5 combines with J gene TRBJ2-1, with 9 bases that match TRBD1. CDR1 MNHEY and CDR2 SVGAGI come from the germline V gene. The CDR3 runs 15 residues. J was trimmed by 1 base and V by 8 bases; bases with no gene match: 6. CDR3 protein: CASQRQGVSYNEQFF. The CDR3 DNA is TGTGCCAGCCAAAGACAGGGGGTATCCTACAATGAGCAGTTCTTC.

The gene calls are TRBV18 and TRBJ2-5; 8 bases map to TRBD2. The CDR3 consists of 15 residues. CDR1 and CDR2 from the germline V gene are KGHSH and LQKENI. V shed 3 bases, J shed 4 bases, and the junction held 7 bases outside the gene matches. CDR3 sequence (DNA): TGTGCCAGCTCACCGGACCGGGAGGGGAGAGAGACCCAGTACTTC. Translating it yields CASSPDREGRETQYF. Using reference TRBV18 and TRBJ2-5 for the parts outside the CDR3, the full variable domain is NAGVMQNPRHLVRRRGQEARLRCSPMKGHSHVYWYRQLPEEGLKFMVYLQKENIIDESGMPKERFSAEFPKEGPSILRIQQVVRGDSAAYFCASSPDREGRETQYFGPGTRLLVL.

The chain has TRBV4-3 and TRBJ1-1; 8 bases are shared with TRBD1. The length of the CDR3 is 11 residues. V dropped 8 bases and J dropped 7; count of bases not matched to a gene: 3. Germline loops: CDR1 LGHNA, CDR2 YSLEER. CDR3 sequence: CASGQGNEAFF. The DNA for the CDR3 is TGCGCCAGCGGACAGGGTAATGAAGCTTTCTTT.

J is TRBJ1-2 and V is TRBV27; D is ambiguous. CDR3 length: 15 residues. With 3 bases removed from V and 5 bases from J, the gap between germline ends came to 16 bases. Germline-derived CDR1 and CDR2 are MNHEY and SMNVEV (reference sequence). CDR3: CASSLGGRTLYGYTF. CDR3 sequence (DNA): TGTGCCAGCAGTTTGGGAGGCAGGACCCTATATGGCTACACCTTC.

This chain uses TRBV11-3 with TRBJ2-7, with a possible D match to TRBD1 (5 bases). With 5 bases removed from V and 2 bases from J, the gap between germline ends came to 10 bases. CDR1 SGHNT and CDR2 YENEEA come from the germline V gene. This CDR3 contains 13 residues. Written as DNA, the CDR3 is TGTGCCAGCAGCCCAGGGCCTACCTACGAGCAGTACTTC. Protein: CASSPGPTYEQYF. The whole variable domain, filled in from reference TRBV11-3 and TRBJ2-7, reads EAGVVQSPRYKIIEKKQPVAFWCNPISGHNTLYWYLQNLGQGPELLIRYENEEAVDDSQLPKDRFSAERLKGVDSTLKIQPAELGDSAVYLCASSPGPTYEQYFGPGTRLTVT.

This sequence joins TRBV5-1 and TRBJ2-7; 8 bases agree with TRBD1. This CDR3 has 15 residues. The V segment lost 3 bases and the J segment 2 bases; nucleotides outside the gene matches: 7. The V gene's germline CDR1 is SGHRS and CDR2 YFSETQ. For the CDR3, the DNA is TGCGCCAGCAGCTCGCCGGGACAGGCCCCCTACGAGCAGTACTTC. It encodes CASSSPGQAPYEQYF.

This clone was found once. The chain combines TRBV15 with TRBJ2-7; maybe TRBD1 (6 bases). CDR1 and CDR2 from the germline V gene are LNHNV and YYDKDF (reference sequence). The CDR3 has 16 amino acids. V lost 5 bases and J lost 2, with 19 bases in between. The CDR3, as DNA: TGTGCCACCAGCCCCGAGGGTTTAGGGGGAGCCTACGAGCAGTACTTC. This translates into CATSPEGLGGAYEQYF. The entire variable domain, with the rest obtained from reference TRBV15 and TRBJ2-7, is as follows: DAMVIQNPRYQVTQFGKPVTLSCSQTLNHNVMYWYQQKSSQAPKLLFHYYDKDFNNEADTPDNFQSRRPNTSFCFLDIRSPGLGDTAMYLCATSPEGLGGAYEQYFGPGTRLTVT.

The rearrangement uses TRBV7-6 and TRBJ2-3; 7 positions match TRBD2. V was pared by 5 bases and J by 4 bases, with 15 bases of the junction left unmatched. The CDR3 has 17 residues. Germline V gene lookup returns CDR1 SGHVS and CDR2 FNYEAQ. CDR3 in amino acids: CASSPTSAGEGADTQYF. The CDR3 DNA is TGTGCCAGCAGCCCCACGTCGGCGGGAGAGGGCGCAGATACGCAGTATTTT.

CDR3 sequence (DNA): TGTGCCAGCAGCTTCGGCGGGGGAATTACGCAGGAGCAGTACTTC. Its protein product is CASSFGGGITQEQYF. The chain couples TRBV7-2 to TRBJ2-7, with 7 bases aligning to TRBD2. J gave up 7 bases and V 3 bases, and 12 bases lay outside the gene matches. CDR1 SGHTA and CDR2 FQGNSA come from the germline V gene. The CDR3 totals 15 residues.

This clone turned up a few times. The same CDR3 also results from other DNA sequences found in this sample. V and J are TRBV18 and TRBJ2-7; perhaps TRBD1 as D (5 bases). CDR1 KGHSH and CDR2 LQKENI come from the germline V gene. The CDR3 spans 14 residues. Trimming pared 1 base from V and 3 bases from J, leaving 10 bases between. In nucleotides, the CDR3 is TGTGCCAGCTCACCACGGCAGGGTGTCTACGAGCAGTACTTC. It codes for CASSPRQGVYEQYF.

The chain is built from TRBV7-9 and TRBJ2-6, with D possibly TRBD1 on 6 matching bases. The CDR3 is 18 residues long. Germline lookup yields CDR1 SEHNR and CDR2 FQNEAQ (reference sequence). Trimming stripped 1 base from V and 1 base from J, with 14 bases between. CDR3 region: CASSLGSRGLSGANVLTF. The DNA for the CDR3 is TGTGCCAGCAGCTTAGGGAGCAGGGGCCTATCTGGGGCCAACGTCCTGACTTTC. Filled out from reference TRBV7-9 and TRBJ2-6, the complete variable domain reads DTGVSQNPRHKITKRGQNVTFRCDPISEHNRLYWYRQTLGQGPEFLTYFQNEAQLEKSRLLSDRFSAERPKGSFSTLEIQRTEQGDSAMYLCASSLGSRGLSGANVLTFGAGSRLTVL.

This clone has a single count. This chain connects TRBV12-3 or TRBV12-4 to TRBJ1-2; D is possibly TRBD1 (5 bases). The ends were cut back, 3 bases at V and 7 bases at J, with 9 bases in the middle. The CDR3 has 12 amino acids. The CDR3 coding sequence is TGTGCCAGCAGTTTTGGCCAGGGTGGCTACACCTTC. This translates into CASSFGQGGYTF.